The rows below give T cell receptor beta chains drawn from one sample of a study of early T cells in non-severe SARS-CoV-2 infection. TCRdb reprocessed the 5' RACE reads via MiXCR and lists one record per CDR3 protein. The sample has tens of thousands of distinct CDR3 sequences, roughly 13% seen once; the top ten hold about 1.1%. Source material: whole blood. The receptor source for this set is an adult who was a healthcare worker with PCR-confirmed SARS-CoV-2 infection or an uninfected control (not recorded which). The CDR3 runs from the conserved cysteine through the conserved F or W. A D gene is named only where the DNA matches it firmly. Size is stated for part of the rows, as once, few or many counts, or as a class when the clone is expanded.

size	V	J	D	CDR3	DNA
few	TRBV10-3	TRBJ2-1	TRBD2	CASRPGTSGRSSYNEQFF	TGTGCCTCGAGGCCCGGGACTAGCGGGAGGAGCTCCTACAATGAGCAGTTCTTC
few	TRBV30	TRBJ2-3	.	CAWSSAGQPTDTQYF	TGTGCCTGGAGTTCAGCGGGACAGCCAACAGATACGCAGTATTTT
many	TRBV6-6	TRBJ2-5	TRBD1	CASSSRTGQETQYF	TGTGCCAGCAGTTCGCGGACAGGACAAGAGACCCAGTACTTC
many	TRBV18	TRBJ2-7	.	CASSPPRTGILYEQYF	TGTGCCAGCTCACCACCTAGGACCGGAATACTTTACGAGCAGTACTTC
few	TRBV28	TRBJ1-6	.	CASSPPGYNSPLHF	TGTGCCAGCAGTCCGCCAGGGTATAATTCACCCCTCCACTTT
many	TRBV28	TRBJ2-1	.	CASSGRSGYSSYNEQFF	TGTGCCAGCAGTGGCCGTAGCGGATACAGCTCCTACAATGAGCAGTTCTTC
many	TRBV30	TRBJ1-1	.	CASRRDSPEAFF	TGTGCCTCCCGTCGGGATTCCCCTGAAGCTTTCTTT
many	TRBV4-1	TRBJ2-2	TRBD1	CASSHPGQGASGELFF	TGCGCCAGCAGCCATCCGGGACAGGGGGCTTCCGGGGAGCTGTTTTTT
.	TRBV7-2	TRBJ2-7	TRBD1	CASSLSGTGSYEQYF	TGTGCCAGCAGCTTATCCGGGACAGGATCCTACGAGCAGTACTTC
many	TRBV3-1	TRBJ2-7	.	CASSQGQGSYEQYF	TGTGCCAGCAGCCAAGGGCAGGGCAGCTACGAGCAGTACTTC
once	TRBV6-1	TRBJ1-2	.	CASSESLPGGYTF	TGTGCCAGCAGTGAAAGTCTTCCGGGGGGCTACACCTTC
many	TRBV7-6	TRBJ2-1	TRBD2	CASSLVGGTSGYSEQFF	TGTGCCAGCAGCTTAGTTGGAGGGACTAGCGGTTATAGTGAGCAGTTCTTC
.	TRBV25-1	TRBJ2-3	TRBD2	CASGPRGGVTDTQYF	TGTGCCAGCGGGCCCCGGGGGGGGGTTACAGATACGCAGTATTTT
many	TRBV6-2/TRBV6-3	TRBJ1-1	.	CASSYSGKRANTEAFF	TGTGCCAGCAGTTACTCGGGGAAGAGGGCGAACACTGAAGCTTTCTTT
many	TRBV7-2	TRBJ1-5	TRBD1	CASSYRQGRGQPQHF	TGTGCCAGCAGCTACCGACAGGGCAGGGGTCAGCCCCAGCATTTT
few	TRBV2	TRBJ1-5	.	CASRGTYNQPQHF	TGTGCCAGCAGGGGGACTTACAATCAGCCCCAGCATTTT
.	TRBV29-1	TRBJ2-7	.	CSVVIYEQYF	TGCAGCGTTGTAATTTACGAGCAGTACTTC
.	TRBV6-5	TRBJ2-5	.	CASKSAGETQYF	TGTGCCTCCAAGAGCGCGGGAGAGACCCAGTACTTC
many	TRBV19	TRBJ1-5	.	CASSQGGGNQPQHF	TGTGCCAGTAGCCAGGGTGGTGGGAATCAGCCCCAGCATTTT
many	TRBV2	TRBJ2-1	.	CASSEAQGSENEQFF	TGTGCCAGCAGTGAAGCGCAGGGGAGCGAGAATGAGCAGTTCTTC
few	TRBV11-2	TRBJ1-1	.	CASSFNSFGSQAFF	TGTGCCAGCAGCTTTAATTCGTTCGGCAGTCAAGCTTTCTTT
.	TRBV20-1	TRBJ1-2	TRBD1	CSAEYRGAFYGYTF	TGCAGTGCTGAGTACAGGGGGGCCTTCTATGGCTACACCTTC
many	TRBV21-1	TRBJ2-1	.	CASRRGIGINEQFF	TGTGCCAGCAGGCGGGGGATCGGTATAAATGAGCAGTTCTTC
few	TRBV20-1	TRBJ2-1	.	CSALQRGGPKGYNEQFF	TGCAGTGCCCTACAAAGGGGGGGACCTAAAGGGTACAATGAGCAGTTCTTC
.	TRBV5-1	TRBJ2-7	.	CASSPLAFNEQYF	TGCGCCAGCAGCCCCCTAGCGTTCAACGAGCAGTACTTC
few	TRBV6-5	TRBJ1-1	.	CASSYTTTSDTEAFF	TGTGCCAGCAGTTACACAACGACCTCCGACACGGAAGCTTTCTTT